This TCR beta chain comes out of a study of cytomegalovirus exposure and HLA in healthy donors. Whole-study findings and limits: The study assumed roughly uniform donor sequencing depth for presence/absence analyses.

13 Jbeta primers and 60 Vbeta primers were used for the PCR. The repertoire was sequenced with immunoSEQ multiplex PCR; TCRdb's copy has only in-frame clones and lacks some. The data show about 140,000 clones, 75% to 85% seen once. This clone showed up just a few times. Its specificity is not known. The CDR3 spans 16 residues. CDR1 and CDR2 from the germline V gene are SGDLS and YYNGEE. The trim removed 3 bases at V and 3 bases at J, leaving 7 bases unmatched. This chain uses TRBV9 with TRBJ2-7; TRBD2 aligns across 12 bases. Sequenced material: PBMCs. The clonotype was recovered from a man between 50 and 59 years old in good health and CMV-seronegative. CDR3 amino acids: CASSASRTSGDYEQYF. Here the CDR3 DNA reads TGTGCCAGCAGCGCCTCCCGGACTAGCGGGGACTACGAGCAGTACTTC.